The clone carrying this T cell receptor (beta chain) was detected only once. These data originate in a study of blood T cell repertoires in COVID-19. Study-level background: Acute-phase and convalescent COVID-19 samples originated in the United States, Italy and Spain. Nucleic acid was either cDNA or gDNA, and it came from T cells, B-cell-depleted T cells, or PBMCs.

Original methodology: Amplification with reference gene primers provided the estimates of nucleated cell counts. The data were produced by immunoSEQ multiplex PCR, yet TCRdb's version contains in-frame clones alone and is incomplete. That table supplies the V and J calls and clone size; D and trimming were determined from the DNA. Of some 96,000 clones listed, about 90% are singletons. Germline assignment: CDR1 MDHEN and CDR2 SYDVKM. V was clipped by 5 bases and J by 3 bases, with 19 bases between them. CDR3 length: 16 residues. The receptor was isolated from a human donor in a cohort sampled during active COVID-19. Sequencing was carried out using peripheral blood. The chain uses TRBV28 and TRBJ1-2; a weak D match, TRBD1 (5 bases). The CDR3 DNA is TGTGCCAGCAGTCCTGCCGACCGGGGGACCCACTATGGCTACACCTTC. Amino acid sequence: CASSPADRGTHYGYTF.